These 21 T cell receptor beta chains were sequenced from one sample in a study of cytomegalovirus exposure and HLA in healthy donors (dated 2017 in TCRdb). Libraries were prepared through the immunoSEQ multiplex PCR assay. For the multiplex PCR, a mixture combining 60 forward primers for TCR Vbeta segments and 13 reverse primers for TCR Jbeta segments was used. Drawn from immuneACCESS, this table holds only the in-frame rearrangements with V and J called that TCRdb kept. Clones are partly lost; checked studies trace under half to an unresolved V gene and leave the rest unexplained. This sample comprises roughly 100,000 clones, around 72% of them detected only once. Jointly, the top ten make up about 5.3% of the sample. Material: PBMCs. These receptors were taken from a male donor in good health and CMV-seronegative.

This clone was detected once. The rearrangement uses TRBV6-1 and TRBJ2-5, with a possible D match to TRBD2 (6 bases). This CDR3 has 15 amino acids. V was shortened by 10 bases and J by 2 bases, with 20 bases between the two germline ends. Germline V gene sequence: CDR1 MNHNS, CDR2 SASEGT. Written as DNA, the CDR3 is TGTGCCATTTCGACGGGACTGGGGACGCAAGAGACCCAGTACTTC. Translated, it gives CAISTGLGTQETQYF.

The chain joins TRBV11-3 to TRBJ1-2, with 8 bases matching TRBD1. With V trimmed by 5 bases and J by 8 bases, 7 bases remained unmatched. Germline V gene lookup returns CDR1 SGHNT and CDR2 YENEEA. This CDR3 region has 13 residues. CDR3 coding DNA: TGTGCCAGCAGCCAGGACAGGGACTTCGGCTACACCTTC. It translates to CASSQDRDFGYTF. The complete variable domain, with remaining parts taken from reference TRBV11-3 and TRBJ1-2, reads EAGVVQSPRYKIIEKKQPVAFWCNPISGHNTLYWYLQNLGQGPELLIRYENEEAVDDSQLPKDRFSAERLKGVDSTLKIQPAELGDSAVYLCASSQDRDFGYTFGSGTRLTVV.

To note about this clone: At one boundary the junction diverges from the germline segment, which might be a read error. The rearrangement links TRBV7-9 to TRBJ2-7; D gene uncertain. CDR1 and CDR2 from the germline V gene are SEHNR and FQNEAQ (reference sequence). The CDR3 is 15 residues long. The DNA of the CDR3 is TGCGCCAGCAGCCAAGATCGACAATACTCCTACGAGCAGTACTTC. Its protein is CASSQDRQYSYEQYF.

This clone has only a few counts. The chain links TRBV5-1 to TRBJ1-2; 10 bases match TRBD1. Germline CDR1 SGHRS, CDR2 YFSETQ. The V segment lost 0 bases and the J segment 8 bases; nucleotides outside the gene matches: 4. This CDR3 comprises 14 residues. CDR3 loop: CASSLEPTGGGYTF. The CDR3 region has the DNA TGCGCCAGCAGCTTGGAGCCGACAGGGGGCGGCTACACCTTC.

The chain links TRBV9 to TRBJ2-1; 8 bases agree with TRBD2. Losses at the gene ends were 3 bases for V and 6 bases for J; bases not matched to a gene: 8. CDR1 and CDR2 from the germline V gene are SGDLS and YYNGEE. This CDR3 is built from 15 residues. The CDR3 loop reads CASSAVRGGINEQFF. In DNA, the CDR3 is TGTGCCAGCAGCGCGGTCCGGGGGGGTATCAATGAGCAGTTCTTC.

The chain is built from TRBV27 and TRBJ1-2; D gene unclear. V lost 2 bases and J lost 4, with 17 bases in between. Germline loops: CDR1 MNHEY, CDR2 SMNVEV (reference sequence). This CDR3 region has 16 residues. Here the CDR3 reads CASSLGGPFSVYGYTF. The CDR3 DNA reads TGTGCCAGCAGTTTAGGTGGGCCTTTTTCCGTCTATGGCTACACCTTC.

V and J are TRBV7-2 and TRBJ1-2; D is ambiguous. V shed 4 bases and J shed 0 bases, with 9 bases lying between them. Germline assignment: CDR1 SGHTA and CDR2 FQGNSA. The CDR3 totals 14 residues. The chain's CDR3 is CASSSDKANYGYTF. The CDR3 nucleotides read TGTGCCAGCAGCTCCGACAAAGCTAACTATGGCTACACCTTC.

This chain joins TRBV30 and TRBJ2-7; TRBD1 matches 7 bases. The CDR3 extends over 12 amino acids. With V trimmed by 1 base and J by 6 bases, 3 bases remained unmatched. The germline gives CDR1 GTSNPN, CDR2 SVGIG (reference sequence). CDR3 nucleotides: TGTGCCTGGAGTGGACAGGGAATCGAGCAGTACTTC. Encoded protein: CAWSGQGIEQYF.

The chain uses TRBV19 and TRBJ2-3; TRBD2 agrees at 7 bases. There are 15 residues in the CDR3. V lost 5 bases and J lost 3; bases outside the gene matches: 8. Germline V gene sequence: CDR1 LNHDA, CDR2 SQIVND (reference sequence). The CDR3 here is CASSSAGDGTDTQYF. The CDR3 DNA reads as TGTGCCAGTAGTTCTGCGGGAGACGGTACAGATACGCAGTATTTT.

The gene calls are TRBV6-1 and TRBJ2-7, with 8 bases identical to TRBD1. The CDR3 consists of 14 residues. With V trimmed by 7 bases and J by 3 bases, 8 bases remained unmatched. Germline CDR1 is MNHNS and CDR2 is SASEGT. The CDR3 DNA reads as TGTGCCAGCATAAGTAGGACAGGGTTCTACGAGCAGTACTTC. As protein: CASISRTGFYEQYF.

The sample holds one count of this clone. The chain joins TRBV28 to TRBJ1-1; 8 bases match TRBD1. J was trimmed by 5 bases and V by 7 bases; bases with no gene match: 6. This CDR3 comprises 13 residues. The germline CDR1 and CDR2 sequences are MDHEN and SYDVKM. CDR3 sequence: CASTMTGATEAFF. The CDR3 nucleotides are TGTGCCAGCACCATGACAGGGGCAACTGAAGCTTTCTTT.

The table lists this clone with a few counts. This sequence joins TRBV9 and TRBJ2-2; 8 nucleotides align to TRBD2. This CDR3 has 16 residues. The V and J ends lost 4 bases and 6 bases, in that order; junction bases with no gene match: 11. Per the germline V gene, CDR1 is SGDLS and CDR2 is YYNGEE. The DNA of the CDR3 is TGTGCCAGCAGCCCCAGCGGGAGTGGTTTGTCCGGGGAGCTGTTTTTT. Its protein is CASSPSGSGLSGELFF.

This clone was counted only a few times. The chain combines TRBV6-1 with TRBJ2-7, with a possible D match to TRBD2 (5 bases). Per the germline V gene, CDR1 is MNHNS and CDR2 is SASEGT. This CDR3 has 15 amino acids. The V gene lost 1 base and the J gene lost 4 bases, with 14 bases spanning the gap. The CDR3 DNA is TGTGCCAGCAGTGAAGGTGCGGCTAGCAGGTACGAGCAGTACTTC. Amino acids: CASSEGAASRYEQYF.

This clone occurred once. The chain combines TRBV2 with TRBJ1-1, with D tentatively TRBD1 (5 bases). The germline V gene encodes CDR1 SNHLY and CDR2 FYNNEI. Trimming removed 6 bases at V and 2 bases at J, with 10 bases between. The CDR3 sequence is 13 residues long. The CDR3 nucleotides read TGTGCCAGCAGCTCCACAGGAAACACTGAAGCTTTCTTT. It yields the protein CASSSTGNTEAFF.

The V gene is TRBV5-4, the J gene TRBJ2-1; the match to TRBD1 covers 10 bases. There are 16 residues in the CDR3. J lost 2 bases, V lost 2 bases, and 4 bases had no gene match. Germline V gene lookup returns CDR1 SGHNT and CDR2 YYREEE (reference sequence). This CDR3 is CASSFPGQGTYNEQFF. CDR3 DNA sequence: TGTGCCAGCAGCTTTCCGGGACAGGGGACCTACAATGAGCAGTTCTTC.

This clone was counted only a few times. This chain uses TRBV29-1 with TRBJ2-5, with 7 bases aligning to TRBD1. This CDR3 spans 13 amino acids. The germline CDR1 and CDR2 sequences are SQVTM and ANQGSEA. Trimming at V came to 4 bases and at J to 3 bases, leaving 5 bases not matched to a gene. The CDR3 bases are TGCAGCGTTGGAGTAGGGGGCGAAGAGACCCAGTACTTC. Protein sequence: CSVGVGGEETQYF.

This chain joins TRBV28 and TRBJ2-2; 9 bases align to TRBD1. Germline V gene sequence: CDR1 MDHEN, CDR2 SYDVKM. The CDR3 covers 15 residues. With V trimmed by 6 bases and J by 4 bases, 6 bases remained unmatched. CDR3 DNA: TGTGCCAGCAGCCCGGGACAGGGAATCACCGGGGAGCTGTTTTTT. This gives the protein CASSPGQGITGELFF.

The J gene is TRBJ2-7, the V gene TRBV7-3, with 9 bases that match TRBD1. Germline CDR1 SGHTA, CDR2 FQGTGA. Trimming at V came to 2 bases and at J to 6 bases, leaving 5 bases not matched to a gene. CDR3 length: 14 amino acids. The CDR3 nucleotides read TGTGCCAGCAGCTTAGGGACAGGGTCCCGCGAGCAGTACTTC. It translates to CASSLGTGSREQYF.

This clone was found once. The CDR3 DNA follows: TGTGCCAGCAGCGCGTTAGCGGGAGGTTCCACAGATACGCAGTATTTT. Translation: CASSALAGGSTDTQYF. The J gene is TRBJ2-3, the V gene TRBV9; 10 nucleotides align to TRBD2. The CDR3 consists of 16 residues. V lost 3 bases to trimming and J lost 2 bases; unmatched junction nucleotides: 6. CDR1 and CDR2 (germline): SGDLS, YYNGEE.

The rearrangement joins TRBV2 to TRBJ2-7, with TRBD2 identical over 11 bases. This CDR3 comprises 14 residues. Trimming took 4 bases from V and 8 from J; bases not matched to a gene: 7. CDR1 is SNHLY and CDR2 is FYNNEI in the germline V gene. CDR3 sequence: CASSAALAGGQQYF. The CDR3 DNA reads TGTGCCAGCAGTGCGGCGCTAGCGGGAGGCCAGCAGTACTTC. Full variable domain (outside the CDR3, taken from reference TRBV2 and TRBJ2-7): EPEVTQTPSHQVTQMGQEVILRCVPISNHLYFYWYRQILGQKVEFLVSFYNNEISEKSEIFDDQFSVERPDGSNFTLKIRSTKLEDSAMYFCASSAALAGGQQYFGPGTRLTVT.

In nucleotides, the CDR3 is TGTGCCAGCAGACAGGGACTAGCGGGAGGACGGACCGGGGAGCTGTTTTTT. Residues: CASRQGLAGGRTGELFF. This chain uses TRBV27 with TRBJ2-2; 15 positions match TRBD2. Germline V gives CDR1 MNHEY, CDR2 SMNVEV (reference sequence). The CDR3 has 17 amino acids. The ends lost 6 bases at V and 5 bases at J; junction bases unmatched: 7.